This T cell receptor (beta chain) was documented in a study of Ad26.COV2.S vaccination and SARS-CoV-2 variants. Study information: A COV1001 Ad26.COV2.S trial-arm participant provided the sample.

The method was immunoSEQ multiplex PCR; TCRdb's version includes in-frame clones alone and lacks a portion of them. The sample shows about 400,000 clones, 70% to 90% of them seen only once. Unmatched junction bases numbered 1, after V lost 5 bases and J lost 0 bases. Germline V gives CDR1 SGHNT, CDR2 YYREEE (reference sequence). The CDR3 sequence is 13 residues long. Indicated treatment: 15 to 20 received Ad26.COV2.S at low or high dose, single or two shots; 5 received placebo; per-sample allocation not given. Sampling occurred on day 63 after the first vaccine or placebo injection. The chain recombines TRBV5-4 with TRBJ2-7; 8 bases map to TRBD1. This TCR was sampled from a person between 18 and 60 years old who received the Ad26.COV2.S COVID-19 vaccine or a placebo. The sample here was peripheral blood, taken in a trial of Ad26.COV2.S vaccine versus placebo. This CDR3 is CASRDRASYEQYF. The CDR3 DNA follows: TGTGCCAGCAGGGACAGGGCCTCCTACGAGCAGTACTTC.